This T cell receptor beta chain was sequenced in a study of T-cell reconstitution after alpha-beta-depleted transplantation in children. Unique molecular identifiers were incorporated when the TCRbeta library was constructed. One entry per CDR3 protein, called by TCRdb with MiXCR from the PCR reads. Altogether about 240,000 distinct CDR3 sequences are present, about 25% being singletons, with the ten largest covering around 2.5%. Per germline, CDR1 LGHNA and CDR2 YNFKEQ. J gave up 3 bases and V 0 bases, and 11 bases lay outside the gene matches. CDR3 length: 19 amino acids. The clonotype was recovered from a girl aged 2 to 10 with Fanconi anemia, due to receive a stem cell transplant. This rearrangement joins TRBV4-2 to TRBJ2-7; TRBD2 matches 13 bases. This sample comprised PBMCs, obtained before TCRalphabeta/CD19-depleted stem cell transplant. CDR3 amino acids: CASSQDPTSGRAHFYEQYF. The CDR3 DNA is TGTGCCAGCAGCCAAGACCCTACTAGCGGGAGGGCCCATTTCTACGAGCAGTACTTC.